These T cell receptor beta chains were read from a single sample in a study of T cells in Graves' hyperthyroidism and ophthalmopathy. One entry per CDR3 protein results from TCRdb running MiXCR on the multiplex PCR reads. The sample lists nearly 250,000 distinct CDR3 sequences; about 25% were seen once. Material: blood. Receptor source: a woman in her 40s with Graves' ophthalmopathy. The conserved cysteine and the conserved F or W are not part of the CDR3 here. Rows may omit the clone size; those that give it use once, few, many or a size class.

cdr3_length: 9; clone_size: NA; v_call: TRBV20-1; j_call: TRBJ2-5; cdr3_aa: SAFGKETQY
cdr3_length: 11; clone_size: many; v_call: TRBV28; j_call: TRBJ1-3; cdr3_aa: ASSREAGNTIY
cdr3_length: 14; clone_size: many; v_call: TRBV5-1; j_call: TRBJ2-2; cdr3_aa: ASSAGTGVGTGELF
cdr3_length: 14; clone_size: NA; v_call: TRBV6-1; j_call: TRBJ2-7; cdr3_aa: ASSEQWASGRYEQY
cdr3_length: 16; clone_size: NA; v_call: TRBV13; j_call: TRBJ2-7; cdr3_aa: ASSASGLAGGIHYEQY
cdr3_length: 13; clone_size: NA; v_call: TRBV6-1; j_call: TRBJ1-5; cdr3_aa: ASQTSGQGNQPQH
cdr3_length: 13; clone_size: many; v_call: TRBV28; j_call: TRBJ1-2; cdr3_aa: ASSTPQGAVYGYT
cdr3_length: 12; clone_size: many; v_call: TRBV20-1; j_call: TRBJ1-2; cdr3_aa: SAPLGPGLYGYT
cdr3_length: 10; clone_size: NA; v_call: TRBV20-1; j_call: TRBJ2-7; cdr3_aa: SAGDYSYEQY
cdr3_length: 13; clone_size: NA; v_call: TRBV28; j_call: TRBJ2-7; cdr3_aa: ASSLGSSGSYEQS
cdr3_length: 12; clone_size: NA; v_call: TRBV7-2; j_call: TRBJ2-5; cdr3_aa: ASGLGGLGEPQY
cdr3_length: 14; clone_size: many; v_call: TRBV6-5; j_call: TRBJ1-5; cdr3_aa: ASSSRTVHSNQPQH
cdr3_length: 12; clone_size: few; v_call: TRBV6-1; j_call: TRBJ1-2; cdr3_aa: ASSEATGVYGYT
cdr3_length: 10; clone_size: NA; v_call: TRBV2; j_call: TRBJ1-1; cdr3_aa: ASSTDSAEAF
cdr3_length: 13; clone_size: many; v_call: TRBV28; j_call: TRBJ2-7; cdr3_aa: ASSTGGQGSYEQY
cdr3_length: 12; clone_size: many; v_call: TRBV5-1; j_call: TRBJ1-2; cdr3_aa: ASSRQDTNYGYT
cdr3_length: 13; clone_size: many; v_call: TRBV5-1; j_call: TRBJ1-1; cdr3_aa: ASSFLTGGGTEAF
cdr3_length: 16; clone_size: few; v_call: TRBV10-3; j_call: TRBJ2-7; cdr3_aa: AISEFGTSGYPGDEQY
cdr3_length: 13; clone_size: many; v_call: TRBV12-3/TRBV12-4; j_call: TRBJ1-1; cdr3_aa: ASSRIGQEGGRAF
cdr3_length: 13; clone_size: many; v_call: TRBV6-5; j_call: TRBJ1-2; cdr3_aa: ASSYQGGSAYGYT
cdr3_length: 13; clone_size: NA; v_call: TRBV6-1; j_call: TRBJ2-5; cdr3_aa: ASVRGSRGEETQY
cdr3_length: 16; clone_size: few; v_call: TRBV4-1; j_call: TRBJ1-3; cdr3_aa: ANSQVRDGSVRGNTIY
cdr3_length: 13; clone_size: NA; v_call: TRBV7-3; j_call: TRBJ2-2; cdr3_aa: ASSEGTSVIGELF
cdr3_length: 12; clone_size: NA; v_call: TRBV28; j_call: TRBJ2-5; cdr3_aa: ASSQVEYQETQY
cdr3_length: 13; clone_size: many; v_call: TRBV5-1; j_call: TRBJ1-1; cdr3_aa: ASSLSTGWSTEAF
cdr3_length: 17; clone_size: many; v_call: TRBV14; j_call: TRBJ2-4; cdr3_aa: ASSQGWLAGSHGENIQY
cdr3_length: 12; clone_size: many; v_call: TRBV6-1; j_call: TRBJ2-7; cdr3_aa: ASSEREGPYEQY
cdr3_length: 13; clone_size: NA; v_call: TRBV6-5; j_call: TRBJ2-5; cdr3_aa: ASSYPGTAQETQY
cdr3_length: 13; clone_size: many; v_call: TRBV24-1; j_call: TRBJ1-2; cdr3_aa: ATSSGQGNDYGYT
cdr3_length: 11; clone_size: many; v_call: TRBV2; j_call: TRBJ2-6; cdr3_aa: ASKWVGANVLT
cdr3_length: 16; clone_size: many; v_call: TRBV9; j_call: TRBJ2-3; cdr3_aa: ASKIKSRTGERTDTQY
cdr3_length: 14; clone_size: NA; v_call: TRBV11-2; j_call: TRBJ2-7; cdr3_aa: ASSLYLGLGTYEQY
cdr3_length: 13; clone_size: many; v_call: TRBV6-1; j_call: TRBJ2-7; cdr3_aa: ASSPDRTLPYEQY
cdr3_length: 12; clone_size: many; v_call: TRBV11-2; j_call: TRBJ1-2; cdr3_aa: ASSQAQGRYGYT
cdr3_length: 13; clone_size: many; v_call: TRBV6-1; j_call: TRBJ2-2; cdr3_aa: ASRPLGTGPGELF
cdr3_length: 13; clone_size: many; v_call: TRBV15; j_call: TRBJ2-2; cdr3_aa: ATSREPVGAGELF
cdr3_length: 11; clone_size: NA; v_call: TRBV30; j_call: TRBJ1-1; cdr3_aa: AWSRSGRTEAF
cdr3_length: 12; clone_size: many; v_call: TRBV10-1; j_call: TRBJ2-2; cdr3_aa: ASSLTVGHGELF
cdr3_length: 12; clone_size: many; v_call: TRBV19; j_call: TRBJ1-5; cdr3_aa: ASSNGLSNQPQH
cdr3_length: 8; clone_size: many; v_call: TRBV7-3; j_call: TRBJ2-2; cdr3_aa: ASSTGELF